The entry below describes one TCR beta chain. What it recognizes is unknown. The data belong to a study of post-analysis software for immune sequencing data. Presence of unique molecular identifiers characterized the TCR beta cDNA libraries. A single record per CDR3 protein comes from TCRdb applying MiXCR to the PCR reads. The table records around 440,000 distinct CDR3 sequences, 40% to 55% of them present only once. The CDR3 runs 15 residues. Losses at the gene ends were 4 bases for V and 5 bases for J; bases not matched to a gene: 6. The germline V gene has CDR1 DFQATT and CDR2 SNEGSKA (reference sequence). The study's findings and limits: TRBV segments more frequent in patients than in controls numbered about five and included TRBV5-6, TRBV5-1 and TRBV20-1.

This receptor was identified in a girl aged 5-17 years with multiple sclerosis. Sequencing was done on a sample of blood. The chain recombines TRBV20-1 with TRBJ2-1, with TRBD2 matching 12 bases. The CDR3: CSAIWTSGIHNEQFF. The CDR3, as DNA: TGCAGTGCTATCTGGACTAGCGGGATTCACAATGAGCAGTTCTTC.